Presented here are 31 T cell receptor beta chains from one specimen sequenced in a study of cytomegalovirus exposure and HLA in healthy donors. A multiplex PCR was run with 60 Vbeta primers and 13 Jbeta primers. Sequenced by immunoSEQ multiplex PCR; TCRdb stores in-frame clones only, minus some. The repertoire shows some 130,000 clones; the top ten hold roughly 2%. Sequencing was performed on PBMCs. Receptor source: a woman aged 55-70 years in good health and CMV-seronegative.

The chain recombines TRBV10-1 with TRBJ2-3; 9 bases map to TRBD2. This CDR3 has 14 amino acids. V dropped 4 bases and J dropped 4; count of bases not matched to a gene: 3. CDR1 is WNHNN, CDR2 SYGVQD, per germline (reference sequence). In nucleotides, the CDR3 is TGCGCCAGCAGTGCAGCGGGGGGTTCAGATACGCAGTATTTT. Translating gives CASSAAGGSDTQYF.

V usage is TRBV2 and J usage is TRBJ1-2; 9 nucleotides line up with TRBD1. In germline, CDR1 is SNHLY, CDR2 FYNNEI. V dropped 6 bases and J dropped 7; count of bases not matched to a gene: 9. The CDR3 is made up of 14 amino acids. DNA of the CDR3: TGTGCCAGCAGCTTCCTGGACAGGGGTAGTGGCTACACCTTC. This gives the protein CASSFLDRGSGYTF.

In DNA form, the CDR3 reads TGTGCCAGTCCCTCCGGGGGGCTGGTGGGAACTGAAGCTTTCTTT. Translation gives CASPSGGLVGTEAFF. The rearrangement uses TRBV5-8 and TRBJ1-1, with D perhaps TRBD1 (6 bases). The CDR3 runs 15 residues. Trimming shortened V by 8 bases and J by 5 bases, and 22 bases separated the two germline ends. Germline lookup yields CDR1 SGHTS and CDR2 YDEGEE.

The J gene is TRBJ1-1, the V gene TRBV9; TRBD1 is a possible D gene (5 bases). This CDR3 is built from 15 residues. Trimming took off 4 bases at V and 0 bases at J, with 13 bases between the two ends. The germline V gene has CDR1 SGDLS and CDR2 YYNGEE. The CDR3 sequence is CASSPHLGVNTEAFF. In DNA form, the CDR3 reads TGTGCCAGCAGCCCCCATCTAGGGGTGAACACTGAAGCTTTCTTT.

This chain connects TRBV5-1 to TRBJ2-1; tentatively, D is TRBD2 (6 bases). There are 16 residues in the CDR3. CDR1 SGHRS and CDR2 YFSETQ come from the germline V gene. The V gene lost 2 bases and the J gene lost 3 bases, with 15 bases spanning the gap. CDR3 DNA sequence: TGCGCCAGCAGCTTAGGGGCCGGGAGACTCTACAATGAGCAGTTCTTC. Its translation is CASSLGAGRLYNEQFF.

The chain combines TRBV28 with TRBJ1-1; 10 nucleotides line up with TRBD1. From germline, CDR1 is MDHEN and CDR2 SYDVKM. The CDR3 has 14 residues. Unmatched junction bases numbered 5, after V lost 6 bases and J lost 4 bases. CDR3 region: CASRDDRGRTEAFF. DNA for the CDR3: TGTGCCAGCAGAGACGACAGGGGGCGCACTGAAGCTTTCTTT.

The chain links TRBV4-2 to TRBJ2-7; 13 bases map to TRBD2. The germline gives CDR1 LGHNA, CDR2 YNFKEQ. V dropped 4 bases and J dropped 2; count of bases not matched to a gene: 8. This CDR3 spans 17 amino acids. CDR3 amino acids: CASSRSSGTSGAYEQYF. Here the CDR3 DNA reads TGTGCCAGCAGCCGAAGTTCCGGGACTAGCGGGGCCTACGAGCAGTACTTC.

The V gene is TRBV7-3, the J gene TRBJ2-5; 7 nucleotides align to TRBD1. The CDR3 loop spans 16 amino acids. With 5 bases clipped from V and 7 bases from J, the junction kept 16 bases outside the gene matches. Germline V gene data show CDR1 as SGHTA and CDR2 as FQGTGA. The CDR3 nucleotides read TGTGCCAGCAGCACCCCCCGGGACAGCCCCTCAGGGACCCAGTACTTC. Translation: CASSTPRDSPSGTQYF. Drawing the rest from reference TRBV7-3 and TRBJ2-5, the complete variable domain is GAGVSQTPSNKVTEKGKYVELRCDPISGHTALYWYRQSLGQGPEFLIYFQGTGAADDSGLPNDRFFAVRPEGSVSTLKIQRTERGDSAVYLCASSTPRDSPSGTQYFGPGTRLLVL.

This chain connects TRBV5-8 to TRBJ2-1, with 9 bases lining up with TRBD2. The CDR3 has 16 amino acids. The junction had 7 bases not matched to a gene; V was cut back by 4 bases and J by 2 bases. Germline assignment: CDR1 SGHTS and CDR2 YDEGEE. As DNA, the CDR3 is TGTGCCAGCAGCCGAGGCCTAGCGGGGACCTACAATGAGCAGTTCTTC. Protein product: CASSRGLAGTYNEQFF.

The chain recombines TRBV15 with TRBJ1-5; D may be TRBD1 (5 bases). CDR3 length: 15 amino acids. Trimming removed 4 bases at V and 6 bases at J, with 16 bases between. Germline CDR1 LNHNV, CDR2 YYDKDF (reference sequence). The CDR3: CATSNLVLGLQPQHF. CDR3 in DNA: TGTGCCACCAGCAACCTTGTTCTGGGGCTTCAGCCCCAGCATTTT.

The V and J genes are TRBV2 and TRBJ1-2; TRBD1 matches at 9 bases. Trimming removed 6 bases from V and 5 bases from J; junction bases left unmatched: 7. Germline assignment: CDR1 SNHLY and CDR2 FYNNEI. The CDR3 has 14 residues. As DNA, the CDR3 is TGTGCCAGCAGGGGGACAGGGACCCGATATGGCTACACCTTC. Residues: CASRGTGTRYGYTF.

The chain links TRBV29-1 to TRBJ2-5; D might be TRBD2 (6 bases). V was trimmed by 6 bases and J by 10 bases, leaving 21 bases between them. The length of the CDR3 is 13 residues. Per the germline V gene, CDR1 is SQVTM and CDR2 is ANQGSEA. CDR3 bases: TGCAGCGTGTCGGAGGGAGCCGGAGATGGCCAGTACTTC. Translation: CSVSEGAGDGQYF.

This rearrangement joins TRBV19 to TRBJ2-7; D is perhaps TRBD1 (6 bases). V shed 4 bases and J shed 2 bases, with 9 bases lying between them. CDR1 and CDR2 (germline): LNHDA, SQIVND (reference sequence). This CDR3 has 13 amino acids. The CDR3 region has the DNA TGTGCCAGTAGTAGCAGGGGCCCCTACGAGCAGTACTTC. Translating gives CASSSRGPYEQYF. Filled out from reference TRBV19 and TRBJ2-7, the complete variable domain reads DGGITQSPKYLFRKEGQNVTLSCEQNLNHDAMYWYRQDPGQGLRLIYYSQIVNDFQKGDIAEGYSVSREKKESFPLTVTSAQKNPTAFYLCASSSRGPYEQYFGPGTRLTVT.

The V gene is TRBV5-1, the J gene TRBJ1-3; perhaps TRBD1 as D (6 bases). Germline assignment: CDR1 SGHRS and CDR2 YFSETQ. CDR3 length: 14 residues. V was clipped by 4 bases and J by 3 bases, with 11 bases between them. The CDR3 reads CASSPGQNGNTIYF. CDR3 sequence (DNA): TGCGCCAGCAGCCCGGGACAAAATGGAAACACCATATATTTT. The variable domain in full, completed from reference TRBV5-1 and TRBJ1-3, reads KAGVTQTPRYLIKTRGQQVTLSCSPISGHRSVSWYQQTPGQGLQFLFEYFSETQRNKGNFPGRFSGRQFSNSRSEMNVSTLELGDSALYLCASSPGQNGNTIYFGEGSWLTVV.

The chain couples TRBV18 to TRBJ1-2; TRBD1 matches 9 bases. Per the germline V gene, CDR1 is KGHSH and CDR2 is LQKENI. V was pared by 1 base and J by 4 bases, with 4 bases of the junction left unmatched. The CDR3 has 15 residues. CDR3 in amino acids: CASSPRETGGYGYTF. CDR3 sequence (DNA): TGTGCCAGCTCACCACGGGAGACAGGGGGCTATGGCTACACCTTC.

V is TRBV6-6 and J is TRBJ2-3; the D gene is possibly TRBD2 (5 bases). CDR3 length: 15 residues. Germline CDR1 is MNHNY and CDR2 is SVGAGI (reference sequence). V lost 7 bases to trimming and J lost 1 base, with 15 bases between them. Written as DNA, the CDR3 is TGTGCCAGCATGGGCCTCTGGCGGGGCACAGATACGCAGTATTTT. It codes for CASMGLWRGTDTQYF.

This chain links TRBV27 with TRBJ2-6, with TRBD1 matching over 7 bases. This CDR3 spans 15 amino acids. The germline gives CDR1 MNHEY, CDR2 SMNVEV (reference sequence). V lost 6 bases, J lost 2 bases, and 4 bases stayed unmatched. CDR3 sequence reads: CASRSGQTGANVLTF. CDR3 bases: TGTGCCAGCAGATCGGGACAGACTGGGGCCAACGTCCTGACTTTC.

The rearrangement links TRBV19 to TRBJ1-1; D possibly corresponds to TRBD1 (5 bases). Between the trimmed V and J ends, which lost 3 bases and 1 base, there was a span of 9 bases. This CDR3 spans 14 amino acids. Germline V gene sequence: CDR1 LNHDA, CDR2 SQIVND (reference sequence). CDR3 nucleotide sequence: TGTGCCAGTAGTATGACAGTGGGGAACACTGAAGCTTTCTTT. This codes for CASSMTVGNTEAFF.

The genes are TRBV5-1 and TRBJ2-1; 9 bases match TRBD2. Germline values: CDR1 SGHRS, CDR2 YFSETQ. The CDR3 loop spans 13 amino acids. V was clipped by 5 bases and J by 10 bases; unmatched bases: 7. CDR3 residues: CASRLAGSQEQFF. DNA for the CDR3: TGCGCCAGCAGACTAGCGGGTTCCCAGGAGCAGTTCTTC.

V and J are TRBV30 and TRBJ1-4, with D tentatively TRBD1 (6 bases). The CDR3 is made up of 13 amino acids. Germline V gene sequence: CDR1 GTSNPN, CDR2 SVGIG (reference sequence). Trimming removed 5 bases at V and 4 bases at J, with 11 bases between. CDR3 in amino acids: CAWQQGINEKLFF. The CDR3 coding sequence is TGTGCCTGGCAACAGGGTATTAATGAAAAACTGTTTTTT.

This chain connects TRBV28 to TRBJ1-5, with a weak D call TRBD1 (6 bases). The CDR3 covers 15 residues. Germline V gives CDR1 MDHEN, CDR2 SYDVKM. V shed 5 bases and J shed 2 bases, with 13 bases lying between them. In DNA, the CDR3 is TGTGCCAGCAGTCCCGGGGGGCCTGGCAATCAGCCCCAGCATTTT. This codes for CASSPGGPGNQPQHF.

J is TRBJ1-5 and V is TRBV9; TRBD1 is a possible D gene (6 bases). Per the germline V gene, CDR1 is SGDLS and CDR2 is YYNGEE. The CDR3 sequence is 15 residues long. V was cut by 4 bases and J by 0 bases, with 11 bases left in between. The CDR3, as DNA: TGTGCCAGCAGCCAGGGGCACTTTAGCAATCAGCCCCAGCATTTT. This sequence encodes CASSQGHFSNQPQHF.

As DNA, the CDR3 is TGTGCCAGCAGTGACGTAGTAGCTGATGGCTACACCTTC. It specifies CASSDVVADGYTF. The rearrangement joins TRBV25-1 to TRBJ1-2; D remains ambiguous. CDR1 is MGHDK, CDR2 SYGVNS, per germline. V was trimmed by 3 bases and J by 6 bases, leaving 11 bases between them. This CDR3 contains 13 residues.

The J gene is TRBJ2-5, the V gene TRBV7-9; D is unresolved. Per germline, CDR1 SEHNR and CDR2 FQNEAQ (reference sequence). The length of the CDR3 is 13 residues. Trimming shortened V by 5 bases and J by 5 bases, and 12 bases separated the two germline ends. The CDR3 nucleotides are TGTGCCAGCAGCACCAGTCATTGGGAGACCCAGTACTTC. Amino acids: CASSTSHWETQYF.

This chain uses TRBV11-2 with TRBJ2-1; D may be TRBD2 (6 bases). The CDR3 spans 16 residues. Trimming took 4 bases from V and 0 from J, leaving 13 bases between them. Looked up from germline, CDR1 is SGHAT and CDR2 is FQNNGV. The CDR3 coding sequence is TGTGCCAGCAGCTCCCGGCCGGGAGCCTCCTACAATGAGCAGTTCTTC. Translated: CASSSRPGASYNEQFF.

The CDR3 nucleotides read TGCGCCAGCAGTGTCACTAGCGGGGGGTACGAGCAGTACTTC. This translates into CASSVTSGGYEQYF. The genes are TRBV10-2 and TRBJ2-7, with 12 positions matching TRBD2. The CDR3 loop spans 14 amino acids. CDR1 is WSHSY, CDR2 SAAADI, per germline. V shed 4 bases and J 4 bases; nucleotides not matched to a gene: 2.

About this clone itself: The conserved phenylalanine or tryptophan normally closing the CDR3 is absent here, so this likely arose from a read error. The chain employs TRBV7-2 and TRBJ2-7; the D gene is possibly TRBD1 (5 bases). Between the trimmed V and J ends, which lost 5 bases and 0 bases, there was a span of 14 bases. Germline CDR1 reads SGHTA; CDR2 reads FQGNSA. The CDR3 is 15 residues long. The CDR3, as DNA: TGTGCCAGCAGCACCTACAGGACGAGCTCCTACGAGCAGTACCTC. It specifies CASSTYRTSSYEQYL.

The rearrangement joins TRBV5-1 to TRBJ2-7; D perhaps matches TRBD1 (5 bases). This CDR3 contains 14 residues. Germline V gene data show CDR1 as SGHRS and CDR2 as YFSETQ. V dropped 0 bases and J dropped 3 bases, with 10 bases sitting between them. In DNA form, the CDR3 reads TGCGCCAGCAGCTTGGAAGCCAGGGACTACGAGCAGTACTTC. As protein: CASSLEARDYEQYF.

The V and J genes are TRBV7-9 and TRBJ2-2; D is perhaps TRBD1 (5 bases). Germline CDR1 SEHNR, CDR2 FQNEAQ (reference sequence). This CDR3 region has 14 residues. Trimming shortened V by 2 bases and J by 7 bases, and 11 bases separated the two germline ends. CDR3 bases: TGTGCCAGCAGCTTACCAGGGTTTGGCGGGGAGCTGTTTTTT. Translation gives CASSLPGFGGELFF. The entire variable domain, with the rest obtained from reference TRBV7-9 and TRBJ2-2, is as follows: DTGVSQNPRHKITKRGQNVTFRCDPISEHNRLYWYRQTLGQGPEFLTYFQNEAQLEKSRLLSDRFSAERPKGSFSTLEIQRTEQGDSAMYLCASSLPGFGGELFFGEGSRLTVL.

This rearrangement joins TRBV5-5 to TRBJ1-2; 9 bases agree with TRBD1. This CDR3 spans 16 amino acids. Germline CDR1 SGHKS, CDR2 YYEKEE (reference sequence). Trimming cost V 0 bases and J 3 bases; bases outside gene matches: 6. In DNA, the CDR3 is TGTGCCAGCAGCTTGGCCGGACAGGGGTTATACTATGGCTACACCTTC. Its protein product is CASSLAGQGLYYGYTF.

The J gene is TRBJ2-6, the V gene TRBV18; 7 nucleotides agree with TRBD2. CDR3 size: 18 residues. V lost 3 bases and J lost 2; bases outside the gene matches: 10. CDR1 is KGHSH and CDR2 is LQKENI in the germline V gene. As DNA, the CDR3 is TGTGCCAGCTCACCCGCCCGACGAGGGAGGGCTGGGGCCAACGTCCTGACTTTC. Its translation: CASSPARRGRAGANVLTF.